The source of this T cell receptor beta chain is a study of graft-versus-host responses after intestinal transplantation. Turning to the study itself: Isolated intestinal, liver-intestinal, or multivisceral transplants were what recipients had. Every recipient underwent anti-thymocyte globulin induction, then tacrolimus and steroids for roughly three years.

Germline loops: CDR1 SNHLY, CDR2 FYNNEI. J lost 4 bases, V lost 5 bases, and 6 bases had no gene match. The CDR3 sequence is 14 residues long. A remark on this clone: Its specificity is not known.

Overall study findings and caveats: GvH clones detected in recipient marrow included some appearing first in ileum or blood. Graft-versus-host to host-versus-graft clonal ratios in allografts were high in patients with graft-donor T cell macrochimerism.

Produced via immunoSEQ multiplex PCR; TCRdb's table is partial and in-frame only. Seen here are about 47,000 clones, around 96% observed once, and the top ten hold around 0.25%. The clonotype comes from a human donor who was the organ donor for an intestinal transplant. The sequencing used unstimulated CD8+ T cells sorted from spleen or lymph node cells, collected before transplant. This chain joins TRBV2 and TRBJ1-2; 8 nucleotides match TRBD1. CDR3 region: CASSTDRASYGYTF. In DNA, the CDR3 is TGTGCCAGCAGTACGGACAGGGCGAGCTATGGCTACACCTTC. Supplemented by reference TRBV2 and TRBJ1-2, the full variable domain reads EPEVTQTPSHQVTQMGQEVILRCVPISNHLYFYWYRQILGQKVEFLVSFYNNEISEKSEIFDDQFSVERPDGSNFTLKIRSTKLEDSAMYFCASSTDRASYGYTFGSGTRLTVV.